This entry is about one TCR beta chain. Its cognate antigen is unknown. Germline CDR1 and CDR2: SNHLY and FYNNEI. V was trimmed by 4 bases and J by 2 bases, leaving 10 bases between them. CDR3 length: 14 residues. This sample was taken from a study of T cells in localized non-small cell lung cancer. Whole-study results and caveats: A median of approximately 54 clones ranked among the top 100 in tumor appeared in adjacent lung. Uninvolved neighboring lung showed the greatest T cell clonality, exceeding tumor. Heterogeneity stays possible, as sequencing covered only one tumor region. With higher T cell density in blood came longer overall survival.

Repertoires were generated with immunoSEQ multiplex PCR, while TCRdb's copy carries only in-frame clones and drops some. The sample lists about 53,000 clones; approximately 80% were seen once. This sample comprised peripheral blood mononuclear cells, obtained before any cancer treatment. The J gene is TRBJ2-3, the V gene TRBV2; D possibly corresponds to TRBD1 (5 bases). The receptor's source is a man aged 40-75 years with stage III lung adenocarcinoma. CDR3 nucleotides: TGTGCCAGCAGTGTCGACAGCTACACAGATACGCAGTATTTT. Translating gives CASSVDSYTDTQYF. Supplemented by reference TRBV2 and TRBJ2-3, the full variable domain reads EPEVTQTPSHQVTQMGQEVILRCVPISNHLYFYWYRQILGQKVEFLVSFYNNEISEKSEIFDDQFSVERPDGSNFTLKIRSTKLEDSAMYFCASSVDSYTDTQYFGPGTRLTVL.